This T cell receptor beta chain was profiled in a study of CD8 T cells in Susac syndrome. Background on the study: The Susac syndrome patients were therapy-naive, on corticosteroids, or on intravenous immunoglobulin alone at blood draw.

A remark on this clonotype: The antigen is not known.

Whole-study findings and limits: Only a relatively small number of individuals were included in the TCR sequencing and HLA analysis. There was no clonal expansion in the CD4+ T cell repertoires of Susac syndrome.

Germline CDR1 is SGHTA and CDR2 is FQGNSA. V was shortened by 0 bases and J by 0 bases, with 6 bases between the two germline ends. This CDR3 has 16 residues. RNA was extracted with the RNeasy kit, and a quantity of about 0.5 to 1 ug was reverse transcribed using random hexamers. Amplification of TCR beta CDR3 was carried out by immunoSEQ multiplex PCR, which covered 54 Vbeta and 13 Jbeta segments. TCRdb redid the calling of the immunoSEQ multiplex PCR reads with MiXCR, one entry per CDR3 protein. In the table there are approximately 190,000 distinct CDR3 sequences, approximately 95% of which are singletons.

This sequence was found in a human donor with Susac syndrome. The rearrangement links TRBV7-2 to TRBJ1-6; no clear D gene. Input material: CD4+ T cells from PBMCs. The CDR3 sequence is CASSLAPASYNSPLHF. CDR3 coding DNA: TGTGCCAGCAGCTTAGCCCCCGCCTCCTATAATTCACCCCTCCACTTT.